The entry below gives a single TCR beta chain sequence along with its context. As yet, its antigen is unknown. Participants comprised healthy donors of bone marrow. V lost 7 bases, J lost 11 bases, and 15 bases stayed unmatched. The CDR3 length is 15 residues. Germline V gene lookup returns CDR1 LNHDA and CDR2 SQIVND (reference sequence). The data belong to a study of cytomegalovirus exposure and HLA in healthy donors. Study results and caveats: The authors reported that TCR beta sequences could predict HLA-A and HLA-B alleles. These predictions were accurate for most subjects in the first cohort. Later analysis showed TCR association rates varying by HLA locus, highest for DRB1 and lowest for HLA-C.

Both 60 Vbeta primers and 13 Jbeta primers went into the PCR. Clones were read by immunoSEQ multiplex PCR, and TCRdb kept only the in-frame ones, dropping some. The sample has about 150,000 clones, 75% to 85% seen once. This chain links TRBV19 with TRBJ1-1, with TRBD1 matching 11 bases. Sequencing was performed on PBMCs. The sequence was collected from a human donor in good health. This CDR3 reads CASIGTGGNFGMAFF. The CDR3 nucleotides read TGTGCCAGTATCGGGACAGGGGGTAATTTCGGTATGGCTTTCTTT.